The 2 T cell receptor beta chains reported below all come from one sample, sequenced in a study of immune evolution from preneoplasia to lung adenocarcinoma. The method was immunoSEQ multiplex PCR; TCRdb's version includes in-frame clones alone and lacks a portion of them. The sample has about 7,600 clones; 65% to 90% are singletons. The material sequenced was FFPE invasive lung adenocarcinoma tissue. All receptors derive from a person aged 45 to 60 with lung adenocarcinoma.

The chain couples TRBV6-4 to TRBJ2-2; D perhaps matches TRBD2 (6 bases). This CDR3 is 13 amino acids long. Germline values: CDR1 MRHNA, CDR2 SNTAGT. V was cut by 2 bases and J by 7 bases, with 8 bases left in between. The CDR3 loop is CASSDGTGGELFF. CDR3 nucleotides: TGTGCCAGCAGTGACGGGACTGGCGGGGAGCTGTTTTTT.

The chain uses TRBV4-2 and TRBJ2-7, with 8 bases aligning to TRBD2. This CDR3 is built from 17 residues. Germline CDR1 LGHNA, CDR2 YNFKEQ. V lost 0 bases and J lost 2; bases outside the gene matches: 9. CDR3 region: CASSQDRGAGGPYEQYF. The DNA of the CDR3 is TGTGCCAGCAGCCAAGATCGGGGGGCGGGAGGACCCTACGAGCAGTACTTC.